This entry lists 22 T cell receptor beta chains sequenced from one sample in a study of T cell responses to AZD1222 COVID-19 vaccine. Profiling relied on immunoSEQ multiplex PCR, and the TCRdb table lists in-frame clones only, not all of them. The sample has just under 75,000 clones; around 81% are singletons. The specimen comprised peripheral blood, sampled 28 days after the second AZD1222 dose. These receptors all come from an adult who received the AZD1222 COVID-19 vaccine.

The chain couples TRBV29-1 to TRBJ2-5; 14 nucleotides line up with TRBD2. With V trimmed by 3 bases and J by 4 bases, 7 bases remained unmatched. This CDR3 region has 16 residues. CDR1 and CDR2 from the germline V gene are SQVTM and ANQGSEA. The CDR3 loop is CSVDVGTSGGGETQYF. The CDR3 DNA reads TGCAGCGTTGACGTAGGGACTAGCGGGGGAGGAGAGACCCAGTACTTC.

The V call is TRBV24-1, the J call TRBJ2-5; possibly TRBD1 for D (6 bases). The V end lost 3 bases, the J end lost 4 bases, and 17 bases lay between the germline ends. The CDR3 loop spans 16 amino acids. Germline V gene lookup returns CDR1 KGHDR and CDR2 SFDVKD. CDR3 sequence reads: CATSDPKQGTGETQYF. CDR3 nucleotide sequence: TGTGCCACCAGTGATCCGAAACAGGGTACGGGAGAGACCCAGTACTTC.

The rearrangement joins TRBV9 to TRBJ2-7, with 10 bases identical to TRBD1. This CDR3 is 16 amino acids long. With V trimmed by 2 bases and J by 0 bases, 5 bases remained unmatched. From germline, CDR1 is SGDLS and CDR2 YYNGEE. In DNA, the CDR3 is TGTGCCAGCAGCGTGGGGGGACAGGGGACCTCCTACGAGCAGTACTTC. Encoded protein: CASSVGGQGTSYEQYF.

To note about this clone: A junction boundary mismatches the germline segment, possibly from a read error. The chain uses TRBV2 and TRBJ1-2; 7 bases are shared with TRBD1. The CDR3 length is 14 residues. The germline CDR1 and CDR2 sequences are SNHLY and FYNNEI. CDR3 in DNA: TGTGCCAGCAGGGAAGGGGGCTGGTCGAGTGGCTACACCTTC. Protein product: CASREGGWSSGYTF.

This sequence joins TRBV7-9 and TRBJ1-4, with 7 bases identical to TRBD1. CDR1 is SEHNR and CDR2 is FQNEAQ in the germline V gene (reference sequence). V lost 4 bases and J lost 4; bases outside the gene matches: 3. The CDR3 totals 14 residues. Here the CDR3 DNA reads TGTGCCAGCAGCTCGGGACAGATTAATGAAAAACTGTTTTTT. Protein: CASSSGQINEKLFF.

The rearrangement uses TRBV7-9 and TRBJ1-6; tentative D call: TRBD1 (6 bases). V dropped 5 bases and J dropped 7 bases, with 12 bases sitting between them. CDR3 length equals 14 residues. Germline loops: CDR1 SEHNR, CDR2 FQNEAQ (reference sequence). The DNA for the CDR3 is TGTGCCAGCAGCCCGGACAGCTCCAATTCACCCCTCCACTTT. It codes for CASSPDSSNSPLHF.

This rearrangement joins TRBV7-9 to TRBJ2-1; 14 bases match TRBD2. This CDR3 has 15 residues. V lost 3 bases and J lost 5; bases outside the gene matches: 0. In germline, CDR1 is SEHNR, CDR2 FQNEAQ (reference sequence). The CDR3 DNA is TGTGCCAGCAGCTTGGGACTAGCGGGGGACAATGAGCAGTTCTTC. Protein: CASSLGLAGDNEQFF.

The chain combines TRBV4-3 with TRBJ2-7; D possibly corresponds to TRBD2 (5 bases). Germline-derived CDR1 and CDR2 are LGHNA and YSLEER. The CDR3 covers 13 residues. V lost 0 bases to trimming and J lost 6 bases, with 9 bases between them. The CDR3 loop reads CASSQDLGAEQYF. CDR3 DNA: TGCGCCAGCAGCCAAGATCTGGGAGCCGAGCAGTACTTC.

The chain employs TRBV2 and TRBJ2-7; possibly TRBD1 for D (5 bases). The CDR3 has 13 amino acids. Germline assignment: CDR1 SNHLY and CDR2 FYNNEI. Between the trimmed V and J ends, which lost 6 bases and 4 bases, there was a span of 13 bases. The CDR3 reads CASRVEGAYEQYF. CDR3 nucleotides: TGTGCCAGCAGAGTCGAAGGGGCGTACGAGCAGTACTTC.

V is TRBV28 and J is TRBJ2-7; D is uncertain. Deletions cut 5 bases from V and 6 bases from J, with 20 bases between. Per germline, CDR1 MDHEN and CDR2 SYDVKM. CDR3 length: 15 amino acids. The CDR3 sequence is CASSTTYKVWGEQYF. The CDR3 nucleotides are TGTGCCAGCAGTACCACATACAAGGTGTGGGGCGAGCAGTACTTC.

The rearrangement joins TRBV28 to TRBJ1-3; TRBD1 aligns across 10 bases. The CDR3 runs 15 residues. The ends lost 7 bases at V and 3 bases at J; junction bases unmatched: 6. Germline values: CDR1 MDHEN, CDR2 SYDVKM. DNA of the CDR3: TGTGCCAGCAAGGGACAGGGGCTCGGTGGAAACACCATATATTTT. Translating gives CASKGQGLGGNTIYF.

The CDR3 reads CASSATGQLDSPLHF. The DNA of the CDR3 is TGTGCCAGCAGCGCTACGGGACAGCTAGATTCACCCCTCCACTTT. V gene TRBV5-8 combines with J gene TRBJ1-6; TRBD1 matches at 7 bases. CDR1 is SGHTS, CDR2 YDEGEE, per germline. The CDR3 runs to 15 residues. Trimming took 4 bases from V and 8 from J; bases not matched to a gene: 9.

The chain links TRBV5-8 to TRBJ2-7, with TRBD1 matching 7 bases. CDR1 is SGHTS, CDR2 YDEGEE, per germline. V gave up 4 bases and J gave up 4 bases; unmatched junction bases: 5. CDR3 length: 13 amino acids. DNA of the CDR3: TGTGCCAGCAGCCCGGGGACAGAGTACGAGCAGTACTTC. It translates to CASSPGTEYEQYF.

The V and J genes are TRBV6-2 or TRBV6-3 and TRBJ2-1; 10 bases are a match to TRBD2. J was trimmed by 6 bases and V by 5 bases; bases with no gene match: 13. CDR1 and CDR2 (germline): MNHEY, SVGEGT. This CDR3 spans 17 amino acids. CDR3 nucleotide sequence: TGTGCCAGCAGTCCCCTTTTTGGGAGCGGGAGGGGCAATGAGCAGTTCTTC. Protein: CASSPLFGSGRGNEQFF.

The V call is TRBV15, the J call TRBJ2-2; 9 nucleotides match TRBD1. J was trimmed by 4 bases and V by 4 bases; bases with no gene match: 4. CDR3 size: 15 residues. Germline-derived CDR1 and CDR2 are LNHNV and YYDKDF (reference sequence). The CDR3 nucleotides read TGTGCCACCAGCAACCGGGACAGGGCCACCGGGGAGCTGTTTTTT. It yields the protein CATSNRDRATGELFF. Looking up the rest from reference TRBV15 and TRBJ2-2 gives the full variable domain: DAMVIQNPRYQVTQFGKPVTLSCSQTLNHNVMYWYQQKSSQAPKLLFHYYDKDFNNEADTPDNFQSRRPNTSFCFLDIRSPGLGDTAMYLCATSNRDRATGELFFGEGSRLTVL.

The V gene is TRBV7-2, the J gene TRBJ2-1, with 7 bases matching TRBD2. The CDR3 loop spans 14 amino acids. J lost 5 bases, V lost 5 bases, and 6 bases had no gene match. CDR1 SGHTA and CDR2 FQGNSA come from the germline V gene. The CDR3 DNA is TGTGCCAGCAGCAGTACTAGCGACCACAATGAGCAGTTCTTC. This encodes CASSSTSDHNEQFF.

The chain couples TRBV18 to TRBJ1-2; TRBD1 aligns across 8 bases. Trimming at V came to 3 bases and at J to 2 bases, leaving 5 bases not matched to a gene. This CDR3 has 15 amino acids. The germline gives CDR1 KGHSH, CDR2 LQKENI. CDR3 loop: CASSPAGTGNYGYTF. The CDR3 nucleotides read TGTGCCAGCTCACCCGCCGGGACAGGAAACTATGGCTACACCTTC.

The chain couples TRBV11-2 to TRBJ2-7; no clear D. Germline V gives CDR1 SGHAT, CDR2 FQNNGV. V shed 0 bases and J shed 2 bases, with 8 bases lying between them. The CDR3 is made up of 14 amino acids. The CDR3 coding sequence is TGTGCCAGCAGCTTAGACTCCGTCGCCTACGAGCAGTACTTC. It translates to CASSLDSVAYEQYF.

The rearrangement joins TRBV30 to TRBJ2-4, with D uncertain. V lost 0 bases and J lost 1, with 16 bases in between. Per the germline V gene, CDR1 is GTSNPN and CDR2 is SVGIG (reference sequence). The CDR3 runs 17 residues. The CDR3, as DNA: TGTGCCTGGAGTGTACCCCGTGTCAGCTTGGCCAAAAACATTCAGTACTTC. Translating it yields CAWSVPRVSLAKNIQYF.

The chain carries TRBV5-6 and TRBJ2-3; 15 nucleotides line up with TRBD2. Trimming took 4 bases from V and 3 from J; bases not matched to a gene: 6. The CDR3 covers 17 residues. Germline V gives CDR1 SGHDT, CDR2 YYEEEE. The CDR3 coding sequence is TGTGCCAGCAGCCGCCGGACTAGCGGGAGGGTTACAGATACGCAGTATTTT. This gives the protein CASSRRTSGRVTDTQYF.

The CDR3: CASSPAVSNEQFF. The CDR3 DNA follows: TGTGCCAGCAGCCCGGCTGTCTCCAATGAGCAGTTCTTC. The rearrangement joins TRBV11-3 to TRBJ2-1; D ambiguous. Germline V gene lookup returns CDR1 SGHNT and CDR2 YENEEA. There are 13 residues in the CDR3. Trimming removed 5 bases at V and 6 bases at J, with 11 bases between.

This clone is a singleton in its sample. This rearrangement joins TRBV7-9 to TRBJ1-1; D possibly corresponds to TRBD1 (6 bases). CDR3 length: 12 amino acids. V lost 5 bases, J lost 7 bases, and 11 bases lay in between. CDR1 and CDR2 (germline): SEHNR, FQNEAQ (reference sequence). This CDR3 is CASSPGQIEAFF. CDR3 bases: TGTGCCAGCAGCCCCGGACAGATTGAAGCTTTCTTT. The whole variable domain, remainder taken from reference TRBV7-9 and TRBJ1-1, is DTGVSQNPRHKITKRGQNVTFRCDPISEHNRLYWYRQTLGQGPEFLTYFQNEAQLEKSRLLSDRFSAERPKGSFSTLEIQRTEQGDSAMYLCASSPGQIEAFFGQGTRLTVV.